In its sample, the clone carrying this T cell receptor beta chain was seen a few times. This entry comes from a study of technical replicates of blood from a few donors. Using immunoSEQ multiplex PCR, the repertoire was profiled, and TCRdb retains in-frame clones only, with some absent. Among about 83,000 clones listed, around nine tenths were seen once. This CDR3 is 15 amino acids long. The V gene lost 1 base and the J gene lost 4 bases, with 10 bases spanning the gap. Germline loops: CDR1 SNHLY, CDR2 FYNNEI. The sample consisted of T cells isolated from PBMCs. V and J are TRBV2 and TRBJ2-2; D may be TRBD2 (6 bases). The TCR comes from a human donor in good health. The CDR3 region has the DNA TGTGCCAGCAGTGAAGTTGGAGGGTCCACCGGGGAGCTGTTTTTT. This codes for CASSEVGGSTGELFF.